Below, 3 T cell receptor beta chains from the same sample are listed, as sequenced in a study of beta chain features in type 1 diabetes listed by TCRdb under 2018. Library method: the immunoSEQ multiplex PCR assay. All of the isolated RNA was reverse transcribed with the High Capacity cDNA Reverse Transcription Kit, so expressed TCRB transcripts were sequenced. The table was pulled from immuneACCESS by TCRdb, which kept in-frame rearrangements only. Such tables lose some clones; where checked, under half of the loss comes from unresolved V genes, and the rest has no known cause. The sample includes about 150,000 clones, with about 8.1% observed a single time. 0.55% to 0.65% of the sample comes from the top ten. Source material: central memory CD4+ T cells from blood. All receptors derive from a man younger than 35 in good health.

In regard to this clone: Its ends do not fully match the called genes, so a read error is possible. This chain connects TRBV7-7 to TRBJ2-2; the D gene is possibly TRBD2 (6 bases). The length of the CDR3 is 15 residues. Looked up from germline, CDR1 is SSHAT and CDR2 is FNYEAQ (reference sequence). Here the CDR3 reads CASSRAGTNTGELFF. CDR3 nucleotides: TGTGCTAGCAGCCGGGCGGGGACGAACACCGGGGAGCTGTTTTTT.

This clone has just a few counts. CDR3 sequence: CAISESSQGGNQPQHF. CDR3 bases: TGTGCCATCAGTGAGTCTTCACAGGGTGGTAATCAGCCCCAGCATTTT. The chain uses TRBV10-3 and TRBJ1-5; D is possibly TRBD1 (6 bases). CDR1 ENHRY and CDR2 SYGVKD come from the germline V gene. The length of the CDR3 is 16 residues. V gave up 0 bases and J gave up 4 bases, with 13 bases separating them.

The rearrangement links TRBV19 to TRBJ1-1; D is perhaps TRBD1 (6 bases). This CDR3 spans 12 amino acids. Germline V gives CDR1 LNHDA, CDR2 SQIVND (reference sequence). Trimming shortened V by 6 bases and J by 7 bases, and 12 bases separated the two germline ends. CDR3 sequence: CASREQGYEAFF. In nucleotides, the CDR3 is TGTGCCAGTAGGGAACAGGGCTATGAAGCTTTCTTT.